Following are 3 T cell receptor beta chains from one sample sequenced in a study of blood T cell repertoires in COVID-19. The protocol was immunoSEQ multiplex PCR, while the TCRdb copy is restricted to in-frame clones and leaves out a portion. The sample holds roughly 57,000 clones, 90% to 95% seen once. Specimen: peripheral blood. The receptors shown here come from a human donor in a cohort sampled during active COVID-19.

The CDR3, as DNA: TGTGCCAGCAGTGAAGGGGAGGCGAATGAAAAACTGTTTTTT. Translated: CASSEGEANEKLFF. This chain links TRBV2 with TRBJ1-4, with D uncertain. This CDR3 comprises 14 residues. Trimming took off 1 base at V and 5 bases at J, with 8 bases between the two ends. Germline CDR1 is SNHLY and CDR2 is FYNNEI.

The J gene is TRBJ2-3, the V gene TRBV9; 12 bases are a match to TRBD2. The V gene end was trimmed by 2 bases and the J gene end by 6 bases; junction bases not matched to a gene: 7. Germline assignment: CDR1 SGDLS and CDR2 YYNGEE. The CDR3 spans 16 residues. The CDR3 region is CASSVGLAGNDDTQYF. The CDR3 nucleotides read TGTGCCAGCAGCGTCGGACTAGCGGGAAATGATGATACGCAGTATTTT.

The chain is built from TRBV10-1 and TRBJ2-3, with 8 positions matching TRBD2. CDR1 is WNHNN, CDR2 SYGVQD, per germline (reference sequence). The CDR3 totals 15 residues. Germline trimming cut 2 bases from V and 2 bases from J; bases unmatched to any gene: 3. The CDR3 protein is CASSELSGDTDTQYF. The DNA of the CDR3 is TGCGCCAGCAGTGAGCTTAGCGGGGACACAGATACGCAGTATTTT.